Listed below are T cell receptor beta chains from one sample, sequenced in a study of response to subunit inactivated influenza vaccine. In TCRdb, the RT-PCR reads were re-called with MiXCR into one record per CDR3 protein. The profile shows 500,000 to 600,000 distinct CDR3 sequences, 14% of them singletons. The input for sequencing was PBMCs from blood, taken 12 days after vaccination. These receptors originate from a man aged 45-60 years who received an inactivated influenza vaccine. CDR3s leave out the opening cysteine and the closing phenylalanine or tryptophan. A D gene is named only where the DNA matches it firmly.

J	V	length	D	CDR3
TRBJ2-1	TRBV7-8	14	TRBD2	ASSLSRTSGRNEQF
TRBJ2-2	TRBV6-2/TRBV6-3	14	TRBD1	ASSYSYRGLTEELF
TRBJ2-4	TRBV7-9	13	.	ASSLDILAKNIQY
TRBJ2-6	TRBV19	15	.	ASTWAGPISGANVLT
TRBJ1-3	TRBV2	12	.	ASSDGQSGNTIY
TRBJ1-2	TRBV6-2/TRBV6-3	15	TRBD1	ASSPGTAPVGNYGYT
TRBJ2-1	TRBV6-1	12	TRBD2	ASRKAGRLYEQF
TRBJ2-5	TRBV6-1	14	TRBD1	ASSLRTGRLGETQY
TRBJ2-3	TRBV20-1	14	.	SARGLVATSTDTQY
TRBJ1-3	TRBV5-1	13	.	ASSLVRGPGNTIY
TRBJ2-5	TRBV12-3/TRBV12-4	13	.	ASSLAGGRRETQY
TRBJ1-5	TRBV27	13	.	ASSLTRGINQPQH
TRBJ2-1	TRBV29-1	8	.	SVHREAQF
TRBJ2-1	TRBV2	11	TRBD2	ASNLGGVGEQF
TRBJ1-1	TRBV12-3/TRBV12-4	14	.	ASLPGRGPLNTEAF
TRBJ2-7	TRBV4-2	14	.	ASSQDPRSPDYEQY
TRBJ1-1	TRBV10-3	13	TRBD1	AISLGQGMNTEAF
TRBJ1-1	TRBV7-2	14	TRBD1	ASSFGSGRGHTEAF
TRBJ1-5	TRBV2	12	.	ASRGSLSNQPQH
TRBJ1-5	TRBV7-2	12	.	ASSQSRTGQPQH
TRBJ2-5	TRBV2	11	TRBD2	AGRAGNQETQY
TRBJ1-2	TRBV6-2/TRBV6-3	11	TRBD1	ASSWTGVDGYT
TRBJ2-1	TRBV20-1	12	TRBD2	SASRSGGYNEQF
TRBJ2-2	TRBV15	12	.	ATSREIITGELF
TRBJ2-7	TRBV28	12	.	ASSLFRVYYEQY
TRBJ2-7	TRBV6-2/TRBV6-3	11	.	ASRTDSSYEQY
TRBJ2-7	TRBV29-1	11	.	SVGGRVSYEQY
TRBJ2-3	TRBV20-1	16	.	SARSREDLQWGTDTQY
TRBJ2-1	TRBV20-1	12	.	SASRDLGGNEQF
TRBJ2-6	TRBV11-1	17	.	ASSSLSWGVGPGANVLT
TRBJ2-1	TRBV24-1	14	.	ATSDSQAGWGNEQF
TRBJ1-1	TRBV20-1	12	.	SARGQAAITEAF
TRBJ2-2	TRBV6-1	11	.	ASRPPGGGELF
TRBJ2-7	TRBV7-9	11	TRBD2	ASDVSGLGEQY
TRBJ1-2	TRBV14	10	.	ASSPSGYGYT
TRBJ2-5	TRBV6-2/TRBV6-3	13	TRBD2	ASSTGTSVQETQY
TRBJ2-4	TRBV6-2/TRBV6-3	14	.	ASSYSGAGAKNIQY
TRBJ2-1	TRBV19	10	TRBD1	ASSITGTVQF
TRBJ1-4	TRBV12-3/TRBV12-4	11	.	ASRKKGPEKLF
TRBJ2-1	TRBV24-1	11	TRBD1	ATVGQGGNEQF
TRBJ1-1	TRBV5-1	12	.	ASSRLGMGTEAF
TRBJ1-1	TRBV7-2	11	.	ASSLGAIAEAF
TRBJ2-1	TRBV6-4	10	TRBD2	ASSDIGTSQF
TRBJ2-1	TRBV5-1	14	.	ASSNRGGLSKGEQF
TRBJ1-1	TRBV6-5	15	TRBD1	ASSYSTGGKWVTEAF
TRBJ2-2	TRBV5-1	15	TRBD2	ASSLISGRRNTGELF
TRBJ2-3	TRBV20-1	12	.	SASNRVPTDTQY
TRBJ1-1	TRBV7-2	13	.	ASSFLSGGFTEAF
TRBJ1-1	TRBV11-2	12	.	ASKRVRGFTEAF
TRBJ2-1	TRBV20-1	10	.	SAKMGAHEQF
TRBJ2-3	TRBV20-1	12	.	SARKAGSADTQY
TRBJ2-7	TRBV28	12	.	ASSLYLTGAEQY
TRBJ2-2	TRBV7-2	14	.	ASSRLLGRNTGELF
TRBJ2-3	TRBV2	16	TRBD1	ASRAGTGFGAGADTQY